Below, 17 T cell receptor beta chains from the same sample are listed, as sequenced in a study of blood T cell repertoires in COVID-19. TCRdb keeps only in-frame clones here, not all; method: immunoSEQ multiplex PCR. The top ten clones hold approximately 9% of a sample with under 300,000 clones, more than 85% of them seen once. Specimen: PBMCs or T cells enriched from blood (not recorded which). The source is a man in his forties who had recovered from COVID-19.

The chain employs TRBV27 and TRBJ1-5; D possibly corresponds to TRBD1 (6 bases). V was trimmed by 4 bases and J by 9 bases, leaving 16 bases between them. Looked up from germline, CDR1 is MNHEY and CDR2 is SMNVEV (reference sequence). The length of the CDR3 is 14 residues. The CDR3 nucleotides are TGTGCCAGCAGTTCGGGACATGGAGGCAGGCCCCAGCATTTT. This translates into CASSSGHGGRPQHF.

The chain has TRBV10-1 and TRBJ2-3; TRBD2 aligns across 10 bases. This CDR3 spans 14 amino acids. CDR1 is WNHNN, CDR2 SYGVQD, per germline (reference sequence). Trimming cost V 7 bases and J 5 bases; bases outside gene matches: 6. CDR3 nucleotide sequence: TGCGCCAGCATTAGCGGGGGGTCTGGAGATACGCAGTATTTT. Its protein is CASISGGSGDTQYF.

The chain joins TRBV7-2 to TRBJ1-1, with 9 bases identical to TRBD1. The CDR3 is 15 amino acids. Germline CDR1 is SGHTA and CDR2 is FQGNSA. V was pared by 3 bases and J by 4 bases, with 6 bases of the junction left unmatched. Here the CDR3 reads CASSFNRGRGTEAFF. As DNA, the CDR3 is TGTGCCAGCAGCTTTAACAGGGGGCGCGGCACTGAAGCTTTCTTT.

The J gene is TRBJ2-5, the V gene TRBV6-5; D gene uncertain. V lost 6 bases, J lost 3 bases, and 5 bases lay in between. Germline lookup yields CDR1 MNHEY and CDR2 SVGAGI. The CDR3 runs to 11 residues. The DNA of the CDR3 is TGTGCCAGCAGATCCAAAGAGACCCAGTACTTC. Its translation: CASRSKETQYF.

The chain's CDR3 is CASSRLGGYEQYF. The CDR3 bases are TGTGCCAGCAGTCGATTGGGGGGCTACGAGCAGTACTTC. The rearrangement joins TRBV27 to TRBJ2-7; D is possibly TRBD2 (6 bases). Germline V gene data show CDR1 as MNHEY and CDR2 as SMNVEV (reference sequence). The CDR3 covers 13 residues. The V gene lost 5 bases and the J gene lost 3 bases, with 11 bases spanning the gap.

The chain employs TRBV28 and TRBJ1-4; D is uncertain. The CDR3 sequence is 14 residues long. Germline CDR1 MDHEN, CDR2 SYDVKM. Trimming pared 3 bases from V and 8 bases from J, leaving 13 bases between. For the CDR3, the DNA is TGTGCCAGCAGTTTTATGGGTTTCGGGGAAAAACTGTTTTTT. It is translated as CASSFMGFGEKLFF.

This clone is a singleton in its sample. The CDR3 DNA reads as TGTGCCAGCAGCCAAACGACAGGGGCCTACGAGCAGTACTTC. Its protein is CASSQTTGAYEQYF. The chain links TRBV14 to TRBJ2-7; 8 bases are a match to TRBD1. Germline V lookup: CDR1 SGHDN, CDR2 FVKESK. The CDR3 is 14 residues long. The ends lost 2 bases at V and 2 bases at J; junction bases unmatched: 2.

The rearrangement links TRBV16 to TRBJ1-5, with D maybe TRBD1 (5 bases). Germline lookup yields CDR1 KGHSY and CDR2 FQNENV. There are 14 residues in the CDR3. V lost 2 bases and J 2 bases, leaving 7 bases between the germline ends. CDR3 nucleotides: TGTGCCAGCAGCCAACTACAGGGCAATCAGCCCCAGCATTTT. Translating it yields CASSQLQGNQPQHF.

For the CDR3, the DNA is TGTGCCAGCAGCACAACAGGGACCTACGAGCAGTACTTC. It yields the protein CASSTTGTYEQYF. V is TRBV7-9 and J is TRBJ2-7; perhaps TRBD1 as D (6 bases). Trimming took off 5 bases at V and 2 bases at J, with 10 bases between the two ends. The CDR3 is 13 residues long. Germline V gene data show CDR1 as SEHNR and CDR2 as FQNEAQ (reference sequence). Drawing the rest from reference TRBV7-9 and TRBJ2-7, the complete variable domain is DTGVSQNPRHKITKRGQNVTFRCDPISEHNRLYWYRQTLGQGPEFLTYFQNEAQLEKSRLLSDRFSAERPKGSFSTLEIQRTEQGDSAMYLCASSTTGTYEQYFGPGTRLTVT.

This chain joins TRBV6-5 and TRBJ1-1; 8 positions agree with TRBD1. With V trimmed by 5 bases and J by 6 bases, 11 bases remained unmatched. This CDR3 is built from 15 residues. Germline loops: CDR1 MNHEY, CDR2 SVGAGI. The CDR3 nucleotides are TGTGCCAGCAGTCTCCGGACAGGGACTATAGCTGAAGCTTTCTTT. This translates into CASSLRTGTIAEAFF.

This clone was seen once. The chain has TRBV4-1 and TRBJ1-5; 9 bases line up with TRBD1. Germline CDR1 and CDR2: MGHRA and YSYEKL. J was trimmed by 3 bases and V by 0 bases; bases with no gene match: 9. The CDR3 sequence is 18 residues long. The CDR3 DNA reads TGCGCCAGCAGCCAAGATAGGTTCAGGACAGGGGACAATCAGCCCCAGCATTTT. Translated, it gives CASSQDRFRTGDNQPQHF.

CDR3 sequence (DNA): TGTGCCACCAGCAGGGACGGGGAGCGAGCTGAAGCTTTCTTT. This encodes CATSRDGERAEAFF. The rearrangement links TRBV15 to TRBJ1-1; D unclear. V was clipped by 3 bases and J by 6 bases, with 14 bases between them. Germline-derived CDR1 and CDR2 are LNHNV and YYDKDF (reference sequence). CDR3 length: 14 residues.

The rearrangement uses TRBV19 and TRBJ1-4; D might be TRBD1 (5 bases). Per germline, CDR1 LNHDA and CDR2 SQIVND (reference sequence). This CDR3 comprises 13 residues. Trimming shortened V by 5 bases and J by 6 bases, and 10 bases separated the two germline ends. The DNA of the CDR3 is TGTGCCAGTAGTGACTGGGGGGATGAAAAACTGTTTTTT. Its protein product is CASSDWGDEKLFF.

V gene TRBV9 combines with J gene TRBJ2-5; 8 positions match TRBD1. The CDR3 covers 15 residues. Germline-derived CDR1 and CDR2 are SGDLS and YYNGEE. Losses at the gene ends were 1 base for V and 1 base for J; bases not matched to a gene: 3. CDR3 sequence reads: CASSVSQGAQETQYF. The CDR3 coding sequence is TGTGCCAGCAGCGTAAGTCAGGGGGCCCAAGAGACCCAGTACTTC.

This rearrangement joins TRBV5-4 to TRBJ1-3; the D is unclear. This CDR3 has 16 residues. Germline values: CDR1 SGHNT, CDR2 YYREEE (reference sequence). The V end was cut by 4 bases, the J end by 0 bases, with 14 bases between. The CDR3 reads CASSAGRSRSGNTIYF. For the CDR3, the DNA is TGTGCCAGCAGCGCCGGCAGGTCCCGCTCTGGAAACACCATATATTTT.

The chain links TRBV5-1 to TRBJ2-3; 8 bases agree with TRBD2. The CDR3 has 16 residues. With 1 base clipped from V and 2 bases from J, the junction kept 6 bases outside the gene matches. Germline V CDR1 and CDR2: SGHRS, YFSETQ. DNA for the CDR3: TGCGCCAGCAGCTTGTTTGGCGGGGGGCCCACAGATACGCAGTATTTT. Translating gives CASSLFGGGPTDTQYF.

The V call is TRBV6-5, the J call TRBJ2-3; 9 bases agree with TRBD2. CDR3 length: 16 residues. The germline V gene encodes CDR1 MNHEY and CDR2 SVGAGI. Trimming cost V 4 bases and J 4 bases; bases outside gene matches: 9. The CDR3 sequence: CASSSSAGGLADTQYF. The CDR3 bases are TGTGCCAGCAGTTCGTCGGCGGGGGGGCTCGCAGATACGCAGTATTTT.